This entry describes one T cell receptor beta chain. The sample holds many counts of this clone. This receptor's antigen is unknown. Within one base of it there is no much larger clone, and no base qualities were kept. These data belong to a study of beta chain features in type 1 diabetes listed by TCRdb under 2018. About the full investigation: Patients and healthy donors did not differ in mean age, gender distribution, total cell number or subset yield. Whereas all 30 or so donors provided naive and central memory subsets, regulatory and stem cell-like memory subsets were isolated from just 8 patients and about 8 healthy donors. A total of around 110,000,000 sorted cells were examined across all samples, and RNA yield correlated strongly with the number of cells per subset. In the study, TCRB repertoires of sorted circulating CD4+ T cell subsets from recently diagnosed type 1 diabetes patients were compared with those of matched healthy donors. Broad study findings and their caveats: Shorter templates might be favored by PCR, yet because patient and control samples were amplified and corrected together, any such skew would affect both groups equally. Because small numbers of individuals were included in the HLA sub-analyses, any influence of HLA type on TCRB rearrangement was left unresolved. Because cDNA was sequenced instead of genomic DNA, highly expressing activated cells could be over-represented, though the groups showed no difference in activation or CD3 levels. A moderate but significant shortening of TCRB CDR3 length was observed in type 1 diabetes patients in all four CD4+ subsets. The naive, central memory and regulatory TCRB repertoires appeared to resemble one another more closely among patients than among healthy donors. At VDJ recombination sites, patients with type 1 diabetes made fewer insertions and deleted more nucleotides, a pattern implying thymic rearrangement abnormalities.

A distance of 13 bases separates the germline ends of V and J, which lose 4 bases and 4 bases respectively. CDR1 SGHDN and CDR2 FVKESK are derived from the germline V gene. Inclusive of the bounding cysteine and phenylalanine, the CDR3 is 14 residues long. Only the CDR3 part of the read is kept: 42 bases, read in frame from the first base. The entire isolated RNA was reverse transcribed using the High Capacity cDNA Reverse Transcription Kit, and thus expressed TCRB transcripts were sequenced. Deep immunoSEQ sequencing was applied to naive, central memory and regulatory T cell samples, giving an average of approximately 4 million total reads per sample. Sorted cells were lysed in RLT buffer and RNA was extracted with DNase-treated RNeasy Micro or Mini kits, depending on cell number. To prevent cross-contamination, each cell subset was processed individually, whereas patient and healthy donor samples were processed jointly. The immunoSEQ multiplex PCR was used to amplify TCRB sequences from cDNA, yielding 87-bp fragments that span the CDR3 region. Sequencing of the amplicons was done on the Illumina HiSeq platform. For the original study's pipeline: Synthetic template baselines were used to correct PCR bias computationally, reads within Hamming distance 2 were collapsed together, and singletons that could not be merged were discarded. Reads were aligned against IMGT to assign V, D and J genes, CDR3 length and insertions or deletions at six rearrangement sites. Clonotype counts were normalized to sorted cell number within each subset before computing true diversity and Gini coefficients with the tcR R package. The overlap coefficient, calculated on TCRB nucleotide sequences, was used to measure repertoire sharing. TCRdb re-hosts the immuneACCESS table, in-frame sequences only. Its copies lack some clones; in the studies checked, an unresolved V gene accounts for under half of them, and the cause for the rest is not known. The DNA was the basis for D and trimming; V, J and clone size are from that table. Recorded for this sample are almost 350,000 clones; 6.5% to 10% of them occurred a single time. The ten largest clones represent approximately 0.47% of the sample.

Each donor gave one peripheral blood draw, averaging roughly 0.11 L, which was collected into heparinised tubes. Naive, central memory, regulatory and stem cell-like memory CD4+ T cells were sorted on a BD FACSAria II using a panel including CD45RO, CCR7, CD25, CD127, CD95 and CD27. All sorted populations exceeded 95% purity. PBMCs were separated immediately by Lymphoprep density gradient centrifugation and were stained directly, without being cultured. So that batch effects would be minimized, each experiment stained and sorted samples in pairs, pairing one healthy donor with one patient. The receptor comes from a woman between 18 and 30 years old in good health. The V and J segments used are TRBV14 and TRBJ2-5; the D gene lacks a confident call. Material: central memory CD4+ T cells from blood. The CDR3 loop reads CASSPLLNRETQYF. The sequenced DNA: TGTGCCAGCAGCCCCCTACTGAATCGAGAGACCCAGTACTTC.